One and the same sample provided the 29 T cell receptor beta chains below, sequenced in a study of blood T cell repertoires in COVID-19. Measured with immunoSEQ multiplex PCR; TCRdb has only the in-frame clones, and not every one. Of 150,000 to 200,000 clones listed, about 80% are singletons. The sequenced material came from peripheral blood. The receptors derive from a man aged 70-80 years with active or convalescent COVID-19.

The chain is built from TRBV10-2 and TRBJ2-3; 11 nucleotides match TRBD2. J was trimmed by 3 bases and V by 0 bases; bases with no gene match: 17. Germline loops: CDR1 WSHSY, CDR2 SAAADI. This CDR3 spans 21 amino acids. Here the CDR3 DNA reads TGCGCCAGCAGTGAGTCCCGGGCTAGCGGGGGGCCTGACTTGAGGACAGATACGCAGTATTTT. As protein: CASSESRASGGPDLRTDTQYF.

The chain is built from TRBV6-2 or TRBV6-3 and TRBJ1-4, with TRBD1 identical over 9 bases. Germline V gene lookup returns CDR1 MNHEY and CDR2 SVGEGT. CDR3 size: 14 residues. The ends lost 5 bases at V and 8 bases at J; junction bases unmatched: 6. CDR3 residues: CASSTDRGGEKLFF. The CDR3 DNA follows: TGTGCCAGCAGTACGGACAGGGGTGGCGAAAAACTGTTTTTT.

The chain is built from TRBV11-3 and TRBJ2-1; 15 bases align to TRBD2. This CDR3 spans 17 amino acids. Germline CDR1 and CDR2: SGHNT and YENEEA. After removal of 0 bases from V and 9 bases from J, the junction contained 6 bases not matched to a gene. CDR3 sequence reads: CASSLDPGLAGGGEQFF. The CDR3 nucleotides are TGTGCCAGCAGCTTAGATCCGGGACTAGCGGGAGGCGGTGAGCAGTTCTTC.

V usage is TRBV19 and J usage is TRBJ2-2; D remains unclear. The CDR3 consists of 14 residues. V was cut by 8 bases and J by 0 bases, with 10 bases left in between. Germline V gene sequence: CDR1 LNHDA, CDR2 SQIVND (reference sequence). Here the CDR3 DNA reads TGTGCCAGTTCCTCCTTCGCGAACACCGGGGAGCTGTTTTTT. Translated: CASSSFANTGELFF.

This clone was recorded a few times. The chain has TRBV12-3 or TRBV12-4 and TRBJ2-4, with a weak D call TRBD2 (5 bases). The CDR3 is made up of 13 amino acids. Trimming cost V 6 bases and J 6 bases, with 12 bases left between them. The CDR3: CASSLLEGNIQYF. CDR3 in DNA: TGTGCCAGCAGCCTACTCGAGGGAAACATTCAGTACTTC.

The J gene is TRBJ1-4, the V gene TRBV18; D not resolved. V was cut by 3 bases and J by 4 bases, with 6 bases left in between. This CDR3 has 13 residues. Per germline, CDR1 KGHSH and CDR2 LQKENI. The CDR3 loop reads CASSPRVNEKLFF. The CDR3 DNA is TGTGCCAGCTCACCCCGGGTTAATGAAAAACTGTTTTTT.

The CDR3 sequence is CASSQGELAGEVGETQYF. The CDR3 nucleotides read TGCGCCAGCAGCCAAGGGGAGTTAGCGGGGGAGGTAGGAGAGACCCAGTACTTC. This chain uses TRBV4-1 with TRBJ2-5, with 9 bases lining up with TRBD2. Per germline, CDR1 MGHRA and CDR2 YSYEKL. The CDR3 consists of 18 residues. The V segment lost 1 base and the J segment 4 bases; nucleotides outside the gene matches: 13.

This clone was seen only a few times. The chain links TRBV21-1 to TRBJ2-5; no check of the table's D call, TRBD1, against the DNA was made. TRBV21-1 is noted as a pseudogene. This CDR3 spans 14 amino acids. This CDR3 reads CASSKANPQETQYF. For the CDR3, the DNA is TGTGCCAGCAGCAAAGCGAACCCTCAGGAGACCCAGTACTTC.

The rearrangement uses TRBV5-1 and TRBJ1-1, with 7 bases aligning to TRBD1. With 5 bases clipped from V and 2 bases from J, the junction kept 3 bases outside the gene matches. Germline lookup yields CDR1 SGHRS and CDR2 YFSETQ. The CDR3 sequence is 13 residues long. The CDR3 nucleotides read TGCGCCAGCAGGTGGGACAGCAACACTGAAGCTTTCTTT. Protein product: CASRWDSNTEAFF. Using reference TRBV5-1 and TRBJ1-1 for the parts outside the CDR3, the full variable domain is KAGVTQTPRYLIKTRGQQVTLSCSPISGHRSVSWYQQTPGQGLQFLFEYFSETQRNKGNFPGRFSGRQFSNSRSEMNVSTLELGDSALYLCASRWDSNTEAFFGQGTRLTVV.

The chain links TRBV6-5 to TRBJ1-2; 7 bases are a match to TRBD1. The germline V gene has CDR1 MNHEY and CDR2 SVGAGI. V shed 2 bases and J 5 bases; nucleotides not matched to a gene: 8. The CDR3 runs 15 residues. CDR3 sequence reads: CASSYAETGRYGYTF. As DNA, the CDR3 is TGTGCCAGCAGTTACGCGGAGACAGGGAGGTATGGCTACACCTTC.

The table lists this clone with a few counts. This chain links TRBV7-9 with TRBJ1-5; D might be TRBD1 (6 bases). The V end was cut by 5 bases, the J end by 5 bases, with 7 bases between. The CDR3 spans 12 residues. The V gene's germline CDR1 is SEHNR and CDR2 FQNEAQ (reference sequence). CDR3 loop: CASSQGYQPQHF. CDR3 bases: TGTGCCAGCAGCCAGGGGTATCAGCCCCAGCATTTT.

The rearrangement uses TRBV6-5 and TRBJ2-5; the D gene is possibly TRBD2 (6 bases). The germline V gene encodes CDR1 MNHEY and CDR2 SVGAGI. Trimming left V 11 bases short and J 9 bases short, with 22 bases between. CDR3 length: 13 amino acids. The CDR3 nucleotides are TGTGCCTCCGGAGGGCCCGTTGGTTCGGCCCAGTACTTC. It codes for CASGGPVGSAQYF.

This chain connects TRBV24-1 to TRBJ1-2; 8 nucleotides agree with TRBD1. The CDR3 runs to 14 residues. The V and J ends lost 3 bases and 5 bases, in that order; junction bases with no gene match: 4. Germline loops: CDR1 KGHDR, CDR2 SFDVKD. CDR3 sequence (DNA): TGTGCCACCAGTGATCGACAGGGGTTATATGGCTACACCTTC. It is translated as CATSDRQGLYGYTF.

The chain carries TRBV6-2 or TRBV6-3 and TRBJ2-3; 7 bases map to TRBD2. Germline V lookup: CDR1 MNHEY, CDR2 SVGEGT. Trimming removed 4 bases from V and 2 bases from J; junction bases left unmatched: 15. The CDR3 totals 18 residues. CDR3 in DNA: TGTGCCAGCAGTTTTCCCGTATCCTCGCGGGGGAACACAGATACGCAGTATTTT. It is translated as CASSFPVSSRGNTDTQYF.

V usage is TRBV5-1 and J usage is TRBJ2-7, with D possibly TRBD2 on 6 matching bases. The V end lost 8 bases, the J end lost 5 bases, and 20 bases lay between the germline ends. CDR1 and CDR2 from the germline V gene are SGHRS and YFSETQ. The CDR3 runs 14 residues. The CDR3 region has the DNA TGCGCCAGTACGCGAGGTGGAGGGGTGAACGAGCAGTACTTC. Encoded protein: CASTRGGGVNEQYF.

The chain recombines TRBV5-1 with TRBJ2-7, with 10 nucleotides matching TRBD1. With V trimmed by 4 bases and J by 4 bases, 8 bases remained unmatched. The V gene's germline CDR1 is SGHRS and CDR2 YFSETQ. The CDR3 covers 15 residues. The CDR3: CASSLGTGDLYEQYF. In DNA form, the CDR3 reads TGCGCCAGCAGCCTCGGGACAGGGGATTTGTACGAGCAGTACTTC.

This rearrangement joins TRBV11-2 to TRBJ1-2, with 9 bases that match TRBD1. After removal of 4 bases from V and 5 bases from J, the junction contained 8 bases not matched to a gene. The V gene's germline CDR1 is SGHAT and CDR2 FQNNGV. This CDR3 has 15 amino acids. The CDR3 DNA sequence: TGTGCCAGCAGCTCCCGGGACAGGGACCCTTATGGCTACACCTTC. Translated, it gives CASSSRDRDPYGYTF.

The V and J genes are TRBV4-2 and TRBJ2-2; a possible D gene is TRBD1 (6 bases). The V gene lost 0 bases and the J gene lost 4 bases, with 9 bases spanning the gap. The length of the CDR3 is 15 residues. Per the germline V gene, CDR1 is LGHNA and CDR2 is YNFKEQ. CDR3 amino acids: CASSQESRGTGELFF. The CDR3 DNA sequence: TGTGCCAGCAGCCAAGAAAGCAGGGGCACCGGGGAGCTGTTTTTT.

The table lists this clone with a few counts. This sequence joins TRBV27 and TRBJ1-6, with D maybe TRBD1 (6 bases). With 2 bases removed from V and 7 bases from J, the gap between germline ends came to 15 bases. Germline V lookup: CDR1 MNHEY, CDR2 SMNVEV (reference sequence). This CDR3 is 16 amino acids long. CDR3 in amino acids: CASSLRPGVGNSPLHF. The CDR3 coding sequence is TGTGCCAGCAGTTTACGGCCAGGGGTCGGAAATTCACCCCTCCACTTT.

The chain couples TRBV5-4 to TRBJ2-7, with a weak D call TRBD2 (6 bases). The CDR3 sequence is 13 residues long. CDR1 and CDR2 (germline): SGHNT, YYREEE (reference sequence). V was cut by 5 bases and J by 3 bases, with 12 bases left in between. The DNA of the CDR3 is TGTGCCAGCAGTTATAGCGGATTCTACGAGCAGTACTTC. Residues: CASSYSGFYEQYF. Supplemented by reference TRBV5-4 and TRBJ2-7, the full variable domain reads ETGVTQSPTHLIKTRGQQVTLRCSSQSGHNTVSWYQQALGQGPQFIFQYYREEENGRGNFPPRFSGLQFPNYSSELNVNALELDDSALYLCASSYSGFYEQYFGPGTRLTVT.

The chain carries TRBV29-1 and TRBJ2-3, with TRBD2 matching 7 bases. Trimming took 6 bases from V and 2 from J; bases not matched to a gene: 11. This CDR3 has 15 residues. Germline V CDR1 and CDR2: SQVTM, ANQGSEA. CDR3 nucleotides: TGCAGCGTGGCCCTACTAGCGCAGACCACAGATACGCAGTATTTT. Translated, it gives CSVALLAQTTDTQYF.

The gene calls are TRBV7-9 and TRBJ2-5, with D tentatively TRBD1 (6 bases). The CDR3 is 14 residues long. V dropped 7 bases and J dropped 2 bases, with 14 bases sitting between them. CDR1 SEHNR and CDR2 FQNEAQ come from the germline V gene (reference sequence). CDR3 protein: CASIRGSGQETQYF. In nucleotides, the CDR3 is TGTGCCAGCATCAGGGGCAGCGGACAAGAGACCCAGTACTTC. Together with reference TRBV7-9 and TRBJ2-5, the CDR3 gives the full variable domain: DTGVSQNPRHKITKRGQNVTFRCDPISEHNRLYWYRQTLGQGPEFLTYFQNEAQLEKSRLLSDRFSAERPKGSFSTLEIQRTEQGDSAMYLCASIRGSGQETQYFGPGTRLLVL.

The chain employs TRBV5-5 and TRBJ2-5, with TRBD1 matching over 7 bases. Germline V gives CDR1 SGHKS, CDR2 YYEKEE (reference sequence). The CDR3 runs 14 residues. Germline trimming cut 4 bases from V and 3 bases from J; bases unmatched to any gene: 6. The CDR3 spells CASSDDRVKETQYF. The CDR3 bases are TGTGCCAGCAGCGACGACAGGGTCAAAGAGACCCAGTACTTC.

The J gene is TRBJ1-5, the V gene TRBV6-4, with D perhaps matching TRBD1 (6 bases). The germline gives CDR1 MRHNA, CDR2 SNTAGT. This CDR3 comprises 13 residues. V was clipped by 6 bases and J by 4 bases, with 10 bases between them. The CDR3 here is CASSRTENQPQHF. DNA for the CDR3: TGTGCCAGCAGCAGGACAGAAAATCAGCCCCAGCATTTT.

The chain uses TRBV5-1 and TRBJ2-7; 8 bases are shared with TRBD1. V trimming: 0 bases; J trimming: 5 bases; junction bases outside the gene matches: 1. Germline CDR1 is SGHRS and CDR2 is YFSETQ. This CDR3 is 13 amino acids long. The CDR3 nucleotides read TGCGCCAGCAGCTTGGCAGGGGGCCACGAGCAGTACTTC. It is translated as CASSLAGGHEQYF.

This chain's CDR3 is CASNPDGGPQHF. DNA of the CDR3: TGTGCCAGTAATCCCGACGGGGGGCCCCAGCATTTT. The genes are TRBV19 and TRBJ1-5; the D gene is possibly TRBD1 (5 bases). Germline V gives CDR1 LNHDA, CDR2 SQIVND (reference sequence). CDR3 length equals 12 residues. Trimming stripped 7 bases from V and 9 bases from J, with 13 bases between. Full variable domain (outside the CDR3, taken from reference TRBV19 and TRBJ1-5): DGGITQSPKYLFRKEGQNVTLSCEQNLNHDAMYWYRQDPGQGLRLIYYSQIVNDFQKGDIAEGYSVSREKKESFPLTVTSAQKNPTAFYLCASNPDGGPQHFGDGTRLSIL.

The J gene is TRBJ1-1, the V gene TRBV7-9, with a tentative D call TRBD1 (6 bases). Trimming took off 5 bases at V and 0 bases at J, with 10 bases between the two ends. Germline V gives CDR1 SEHNR, CDR2 FQNEAQ (reference sequence). The CDR3 is 14 residues long. The CDR3 is CASSPGQMNTEAFF. For the CDR3, the DNA is TGTGCCAGCAGCCCAGGACAGATGAACACTGAAGCTTTCTTT.

This chain uses TRBV9 with TRBJ1-2; maybe TRBD1 (5 bases). V was trimmed by 6 bases and J by 8 bases, leaving 8 bases between them. The CDR3 length is 10 residues. CDR1 SGDLS and CDR2 YYNGEE come from the germline V gene. The CDR3 loop is CASNRFGYTF. CDR3 DNA sequence: TGTGCCAGCAACAGGTTCGGCTACACCTTC.

This chain uses TRBV6-6 with TRBJ1-5; 7 bases line up with TRBD1. Losses at the gene ends were 2 bases for V and 0 bases for J; bases not matched to a gene: 4. Germline V gene lookup returns CDR1 MNHNY and CDR2 SVGAGI (reference sequence). The length of the CDR3 is 16 residues. The CDR3 region is CASSYGTAYSNQPQHF. CDR3 DNA sequence: TGTGCCAGCAGTTACGGGACAGCATATAGCAATCAGCCCCAGCATTTT.